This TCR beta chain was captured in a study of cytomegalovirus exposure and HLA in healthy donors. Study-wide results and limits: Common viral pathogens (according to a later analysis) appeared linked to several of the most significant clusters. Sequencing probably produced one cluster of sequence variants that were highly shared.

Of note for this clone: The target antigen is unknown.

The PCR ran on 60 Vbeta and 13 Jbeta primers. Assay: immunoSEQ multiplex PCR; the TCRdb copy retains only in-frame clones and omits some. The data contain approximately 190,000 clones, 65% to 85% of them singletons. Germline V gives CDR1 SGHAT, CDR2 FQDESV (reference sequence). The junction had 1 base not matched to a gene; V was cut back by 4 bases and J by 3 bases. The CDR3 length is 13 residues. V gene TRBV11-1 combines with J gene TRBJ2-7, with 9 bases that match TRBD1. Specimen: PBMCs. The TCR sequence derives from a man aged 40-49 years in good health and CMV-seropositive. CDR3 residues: CASSYRGLYEQYF. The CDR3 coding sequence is TGTGCCAGCAGCTACAGGGGGCTCTACGAGCAGTACTTC.